This T cell receptor (beta chain) was sequenced in a study of blood T cell repertoires in COVID-19. Overall study context: T cells, B-cell-depleted T cells, or PBMCs provided the cDNA or gDNA that served as material.

The authors' processing: Amplified reference gene primers provided the basis for estimating nucleated cell counts. Method: immunoSEQ multiplex PCR; TCRdb's copy keeps in-frame clones and lacks some. Clone size and the V and J calls come from that table; the DNA yielded D and trimming. The data hold under 300,000 clones, with roughly 87% observed a single time. The CDR3 covers 15 residues. Germline CDR1 KGHDR, CDR2 SFDVKD. V shed 2 bases and J 5 bases; nucleotides not matched to a gene: 6. The chain combines TRBV24-1 with TRBJ2-3; 7 bases fit TRBD2. The sequenced material came from peripheral blood. The sequence derives from a man aged 60 to 69 who had recovered from COVID-19. The CDR3 sequence: CATSDSGLERDTQYF. CDR3 DNA sequence: TGTGCCACCAGTGATTCCGGACTAGAGAGAGATACGCAGTATTTT.